The 29 T cell receptor beta chains reported below all come from one sample, sequenced in a study of blood T cell repertoires in COVID-19 (dated by TCRdb to between 2020 and 2021). Library preparation used the immunoSEQ multiplex PCR assay. What TCRdb holds here is the immuneACCESS table cut down to in-frame rearrangements. Part of the clones is not present; checked against another copy, under half of the missing clones reflect an unresolved V gene, and the others are unexplained. This sample lists a few hundred thousand clones; approximately 90% were detected once. The ten largest make up 0.8% to 1% of the sample. Input material: peripheral blood. These TCRs come from a man between 18 and 35 years old with COVID-19, enrolled during active disease.

This clone was detected only a few times. The J gene is TRBJ1-6, the V gene TRBV7-9, with D unclear. This CDR3 comprises 15 residues. The V gene lost 2 bases and the J gene lost 14 bases, with 19 bases spanning the gap. Germline CDR1 and CDR2: SEHNR and FQNEAQ (reference sequence). The DNA of the CDR3 is TGTGCCAGCAGCTTACAGCAACCACAAACGGGGACCCTCCACTTT. This encodes CASSLQQPQTGTLHF.

The rearrangement uses TRBV19 and TRBJ1-1; D is perhaps TRBD1 (5 bases). V lost 9 bases and J lost 4, with 12 bases in between. The CDR3 runs to 12 residues. Germline CDR1 reads LNHDA; CDR2 reads SQIVND (reference sequence). The CDR3 bases are TGTGCCAGCCTCTCGGGGGGCACTGAAGCTTTCTTT. It codes for CASLSGGTEAFF.

The count of this clone is one. V gene TRBV29-1 combines with J gene TRBJ2-3; D possibly corresponds to TRBD1 (5 bases). Germline CDR1 is SQVTM and CDR2 is ANQGSEA. V shed 3 bases and J shed 5 bases, with 18 bases lying between them. CDR3 length: 15 residues. The DNA for the CDR3 is TGCAGCGTTGACCCCAGGGCCGAGGTCGTAGATACGCAGTATTTT. It yields the protein CSVDPRAEVVDTQYF.

The V call is TRBV7-6, the J call TRBJ2-1; D call uncertain. Germline loops: CDR1 SGHVS, CDR2 FNYEAQ. This CDR3 has 16 amino acids. Trimming took 7 bases from V and 0 from J, leaving 16 bases between them. The CDR3 protein is CASNNGFSSSYNEQFF. Here the CDR3 DNA reads TGTGCCAGCAATAACGGGTTCTCATCCTCCTACAATGAGCAGTTCTTC.

The chain joins TRBV5-1 to TRBJ2-7, with 10 bases identical to TRBD1. CDR1 and CDR2 from the germline V gene are SGHRS and YFSETQ. V shed 4 bases, J shed 3 bases, and the junction held 7 bases outside the gene matches. The CDR3 is 15 amino acids. CDR3 residues: CASSKGDRGGYEQYF. The DNA of the CDR3 is TGCGCCAGCAGCAAGGGGGACAGGGGCGGCTACGAGCAGTACTTC.

The chain carries TRBV9 and TRBJ2-2; possibly TRBD1 for D (5 bases). V was clipped by 0 bases and J by 1 base, with 10 bases between them. The CDR3 consists of 16 residues. Per the germline V gene, CDR1 is SGDLS and CDR2 is YYNGEE. DNA of the CDR3: TGTGCCAGCAGCGTAGAAGGGGCGGTGAACACCGGGGAGCTGTTTTTT. Its protein product is CASSVEGAVNTGELFF.

The V gene is TRBV12-5, the J gene TRBJ2-1, with 14 nucleotides matching TRBD2. The germline CDR1 and CDR2 sequences are LGHNT and FRNRAP. V lost 6 bases and J lost 8; bases outside the gene matches: 6. The CDR3 sequence is 15 residues long. The CDR3 DNA reads as TGTGCTAGTGGCAATGGACTAGCGGGAGGCGATGAGCAGTTCTTC. Protein sequence: CASGNGLAGGDEQFF. The whole variable domain, remainder taken from reference TRBV12-5 and TRBJ2-1, is DARVTQTPRHKVTEMGQEVTMRCQPILGHNTVFWYRQTMMQGLELLAYFRNRAPLDDSGMPKDRFSAEMPDATLATLKIQPSEPRDSAVYFCASGNGLAGGDEQFFGPGTRLTVL.

This clone is a singleton in its sample. The CDR3 region is CASSSERGAQYF. The CDR3 coding sequence is TGTGCCAGCAGCTCCGAGCGGGGGGCCCAGTACTTC. V gene TRBV7-2 combines with J gene TRBJ2-5, with 9 bases aligning to TRBD2. The CDR3 length is 12 residues. Looked up from germline, CDR1 is SGHTA and CDR2 is FQGNSA. Trimming at V came to 4 bases and at J to 9 bases, leaving 3 bases not matched to a gene. Together with reference TRBV7-2 and TRBJ2-5, the CDR3 gives the full variable domain: GAGVSQSPSNKVTEKGKDVELRCDPISGHTALYWYRQSLGQGLEFLIYFQGNSAPDKSGLPSDRFSAERTGGSVSTLTIQRTQQEDSAVYLCASSSERGAQYFGPGTRLLVL.

This clone was observed a handful of times. The chain is built from TRBV18 and TRBJ2-5; 13 positions match TRBD2. The length of the CDR3 is 17 residues. Germline CDR1 is KGHSH and CDR2 is LQKENI. Germline trimming cut 3 bases from V and 3 bases from J; bases unmatched to any gene: 7. The CDR3: CASSPRLAGGRKETQYF. CDR3 sequence (DNA): TGTGCCAGCTCACCCAGACTAGCGGGGGGACGGAAAGAGACCCAGTACTTC. Complete variable domain (other parts from reference TRBV18 and TRBJ2-5): NAGVMQNPRHLVRRRGQEARLRCSPMKGHSHVYWYRQLPEEGLKFMVYLQKENIIDESGMPKERFSAEFPKEGPSILRIQQVVRGDSAAYFCASSPRLAGGRKETQYFGPGTRLLVL.

The chain combines TRBV27 with TRBJ1-2, with no clear D. Trimming shortened V by 2 bases and J by 1 base, and 11 bases separated the two germline ends. The germline gives CDR1 MNHEY, CDR2 SMNVEV (reference sequence). CDR3 length: 15 residues. The CDR3 loop reads CASSLRSDRNYGYTF. The CDR3 region has the DNA TGTGCCAGCAGTTTACGGAGCGATCGTAACTATGGCTACACCTTC.

V is TRBV7-8 and J is TRBJ2-7; tentatively, D is TRBD1 (5 bases). The V and J ends lost 5 bases and 5 bases respectively, with 16 bases between them. This CDR3 has 14 residues. Germline assignment: CDR1 SGHVS and CDR2 FQNEAQ. CDR3 DNA: TGTGCCAGCAGCCTAAGGACACTGGGCGACGAGCAGTACTTC. Translated, it gives CASSLRTLGDEQYF.

The chain carries TRBV27 and TRBJ2-6; no clear D gene. The V and J ends lost 3 bases and 0 bases respectively, with 6 bases between them. The V gene's germline CDR1 is MNHEY and CDR2 SMNVEV (reference sequence). The CDR3 extends over 15 amino acids. The CDR3 DNA reads as TGTGCCAGCAGTTTGTGGAGCTCTGGGGCCAACGTCCTGACTTTC. It yields the protein CASSLWSSGANVLTF.

The genes are TRBV4-1 and TRBJ2-1, with 9 bases lining up with TRBD2. CDR3 length: 13 residues. V gave up 1 base and J gave up 9 bases; unmatched junction bases: 1. CDR1 is MGHRA and CDR2 is YSYEKL in the germline V gene. The CDR3 loop is CASSQASGTEQFF. The CDR3 DNA follows: TGCGCCAGCAGCCAAGCTAGCGGGACTGAGCAGTTCTTC.

V gene TRBV30 combines with J gene TRBJ2-2; 12 bases agree with TRBD2. After removal of 4 bases from V and 4 bases from J, the junction contained 4 bases not matched to a gene. CDR3 length equals 15 residues. Germline values: CDR1 GTSNPN, CDR2 SVGIG (reference sequence). In nucleotides, the CDR3 is TGTGCCTGGACTAGCGGGAGGGGGGGCACCGGGGAGCTGTTTTTT. This sequence encodes CAWTSGRGGTGELFF.

This clone was picked up a small number of times. This sequence joins TRBV4-2 and TRBJ2-7, with a tentative D call TRBD1 (6 bases). The CDR3 is 16 residues long. Trimming stripped 3 bases from V and 2 bases from J, with 17 bases between. The germline V gene encodes CDR1 LGHNA and CDR2 YNFKEQ. The CDR3 nucleotides are TGTGCCAGCAGCCACAAAAGAGTCGGGACAACCTACGAGCAGTACTTC. It translates to CASSHKRVGTTYEQYF.

The V and J genes are TRBV12-5 and TRBJ2-5; TRBD1 is a possible D gene (6 bases). The germline V gene has CDR1 LGHNT and CDR2 FRNRAP. The V gene lost 0 bases and the J gene lost 4 bases, with 15 bases spanning the gap. This CDR3 comprises 16 residues. CDR3 in DNA: TGTGCTAGTGGTTTGGTACTTGGGGGCGCGGGAGAGACCCAGTACTTC. Its protein is CASGLVLGGAGETQYF.

Only one count was recorded for this clone. CDR3 residues: CASGTGGVSANEQFF. CDR3 bases: TGTGCCAGCGGGACAGGGGGCGTCTCGGCAAATGAGCAGTTCTTC. This rearrangement joins TRBV7-9 to TRBJ2-1; 12 bases map to TRBD1. This CDR3 region has 15 residues. The germline V gene encodes CDR1 SEHNR and CDR2 FQNEAQ (reference sequence). V lost 8 bases, J lost 7 bases, and 9 bases stayed unmatched.

The rearrangement joins TRBV7-9 to TRBJ2-3; 8 bases are a match to TRBD2. Germline CDR1 and CDR2: SEHNR and FQNEAQ (reference sequence). The V gene end was trimmed by 6 bases and the J gene end by 8 bases; junction bases not matched to a gene: 19. This CDR3 has 17 residues. In DNA, the CDR3 is TGTGCCAGCAGTCCCTCCCCCGGGACTAGAGGTTCCGCTACGCAGTATTTT. Its translation is CASSPSPGTRGSATQYF.

The V call is TRBV2, the J call TRBJ2-2; D may be TRBD1 (5 bases). Per germline, CDR1 SNHLY and CDR2 FYNNEI. There are 14 residues in the CDR3. Trimming took 7 bases from V and 0 from J, leaving 9 bases between them. The CDR3 bases are TGTGCCAGCACTCCGACAGCGAACACCGGGGAGCTGTTTTTT. It codes for CASTPTANTGELFF.

V and J are TRBV6-5 and TRBJ1-6; 8 nucleotides line up with TRBD1. There are 13 residues in the CDR3. Germline CDR1 MNHEY, CDR2 SVGAGI. V lost 8 bases and J lost 14; bases outside the gene matches: 11. In DNA, the CDR3 is TGTGCCAGCGCCGGGACAGGACCATCCTCCCTCCACTTT. It codes for CASAGTGPSSLHF.

The chain employs TRBV7-2 and TRBJ1-5, with D possibly TRBD1 on 5 matching bases. Per the germline V gene, CDR1 is SGHTA and CDR2 is FQGNSA. The CDR3 covers 13 residues. Trimming took 5 bases from V and 5 from J, leaving 10 bases between them. CDR3 amino acids: CASSPTRDQPQHF. CDR3 in DNA: TGTGCCAGCAGCCCTACCAGGGATCAGCCCCAGCATTTT.

J is TRBJ2-3 and V is TRBV5-1, with 9 bases that match TRBD2. Germline CDR1 and CDR2: SGHRS and YFSETQ. V lost 6 bases, J lost 5 bases, and 4 bases stayed unmatched. The CDR3 consists of 13 residues. CDR3 residues: CASKRGDGDTQYF. The CDR3 DNA follows: TGCGCCAGCAAGCGGGGGGACGGAGATACGCAGTATTTT.

J is TRBJ2-1 and V is TRBV14; D is perhaps TRBD2 (6 bases). Trimming took off 0 bases at V and 7 bases at J, with 16 bases between the two ends. CDR1 is SGHDN and CDR2 is FVKESK in the germline V gene. CDR3 size: 16 residues. The CDR3 loop is CASSQDSPGRGNEQFF. The CDR3 DNA reads as TGTGCCAGCAGCCAAGATAGTCCCGGGAGAGGAAATGAGCAGTTCTTC.

V usage is TRBV11-3 and J usage is TRBJ2-7, with 8 bases matching TRBD2. Per germline, CDR1 SGHNT and CDR2 YENEEA. V trimming: 4 bases; J trimming: 0 bases; junction bases outside the gene matches: 14. This CDR3 is built from 18 residues. This CDR3 is CASSSGRFSGSNSYEQYF. The CDR3 bases are TGTGCCAGCAGCTCGGGGCGGTTCAGCGGGAGTAACTCCTACGAGCAGTACTTC. The whole variable domain, filled in from reference TRBV11-3 and TRBJ2-7, reads EAGVVQSPRYKIIEKKQPVAFWCNPISGHNTLYWYLQNLGQGPELLIRYENEEAVDDSQLPKDRFSAERLKGVDSTLKIQPAELGDSAVYLCASSSGRFSGSNSYEQYFGPGTRLTVT.

The chain uses TRBV3-1 (or the pseudogene TRBV3-2) and TRBJ2-7; 12 positions agree with TRBD2. The CDR3 has 15 amino acids. In germline, CDR1 is LGHDT, CDR2 YNNKEL (reference sequence). Losses at the gene ends were 2 bases for V and 9 bases for J; bases not matched to a gene: 8. The CDR3 bases are TGTGCCAGCAGCCAACAATCTAGCGGGAGGGCCCTGCAGTACTTC. Protein sequence: CASSQQSSGRALQYF.

The chain links TRBV20-1 to TRBJ1-2; possible D gene TRBD1, 6 bases. V was trimmed by 0 bases and J by 7 bases, leaving 6 bases between them. The CDR3 is 11 residues long. Germline V gene sequence: CDR1 DFQATT, CDR2 SNEGSKA (reference sequence). The DNA for the CDR3 is TGCAGTGCTAGAGACAGGGGTGGCTACACCTTC. Protein product: CSARDRGGYTF.

V is TRBV19 and J is TRBJ1-1; no clear D. V was cut by 5 bases and J by 4 bases, with 11 bases left in between. The CDR3 has 13 residues. Germline CDR1 LNHDA, CDR2 SQIVND (reference sequence). Written as DNA, the CDR3 is TGTGCCAGTAGTTCAGAAACCCTCACTGAAGCTTTCTTT. Translating gives CASSSETLTEAFF. Supplemented by reference TRBV19 and TRBJ1-1, the full variable domain reads DGGITQSPKYLFRKEGQNVTLSCEQNLNHDAMYWYRQDPGQGLRLIYYSQIVNDFQKGDIAEGYSVSREKKESFPLTVTSAQKNPTAFYLCASSSETLTEAFFGQGTRLTVV.

V and J are TRBV19 and TRBJ2-6; the D gene is possibly TRBD1 (5 bases). The germline CDR1 and CDR2 sequences are LNHDA and SQIVND (reference sequence). V was cut by 2 bases and J by 0 bases, with 11 bases left in between. The CDR3 has 17 amino acids. CDR3 sequence reads: CASSIRAGYSGANVLTF. CDR3 DNA: TGTGCCAGTAGTATAAGGGCAGGGTACTCTGGGGCCAACGTCCTGACTTTC.

This clone occurred once. The genes are TRBV7-3 and TRBJ2-3; D is undetermined. Trimming took 6 bases from V and 2 from J, leaving 18 bases between them. Germline CDR1 SGHTA, CDR2 FQGTGA. This CDR3 region has 16 residues. Written as DNA, the CDR3 is TGTGCCAGCAGTCTCCCTTCACTTTCTTACACAGATACGCAGTATTTT. As protein: CASSLPSLSYTDTQYF.